A selection of T cell receptor beta chains follows, all from one sample in a study of blood T cell repertoires in COVID-19. The repertoire was sequenced with immunoSEQ multiplex PCR; TCRdb's copy has only in-frame clones and lacks some. This table has about 150,000 clones, 70% to 90% appearing once. Sequenced material: peripheral blood. Source of these receptors: a woman in her sixties or seventies with acute or convalescent COVID-19. Each CDR3 is given with its conserved first and last residue. The D gene is left open where the match is weak. Size is stated for part of the rows, as once, few or many counts, or as a class when the clone is expanded.

abundance: once
v_gene: TRBV4-3
j_gene: TRBJ2-1
d_gene: TRBD2
CDR3nt: TGCGCCAGCAGCCAAGATCTGAGCGGGGGGCGCAATGAGCAGTTCTTC
CDR3aa: CASSQDLSGGRNEQFF

abundance: -
v_gene: TRBV28
j_gene: TRBJ1-1
d_gene: TRBD1
CDR3nt: TGTGCCAGCAGTTTATTTGGACAGGGGGTCTGGGGAAACACTGAAGCTTTCTTT
CDR3aa: CASSLFGQGVWGNTEAFF

abundance: -
v_gene: TRBV7-3
j_gene: TRBJ1-1
d_gene: -
CDR3nt: TGTGCCAGCAGCTTAGATGGACACTTCACTGAAGCTTTCTTT
CDR3aa: CASSLDGHFTEAFF

abundance: -
v_gene: TRBV18
j_gene: TRBJ1-5
d_gene: -
CDR3nt: TGTGCCAGCTCACCTGAACCCCAGGGGAATCAGCCCCAGCATTTT
CDR3aa: CASSPEPQGNQPQHF

abundance: -
v_gene: TRBV6-6
j_gene: TRBJ1-5
d_gene: -
CDR3nt: TGTGCCAGCAGTTACTCGTTCAGTAGCAATCAGCCCCAGCATTTT
CDR3aa: CASSYSFSSNQPQHF

abundance: -
v_gene: TRBV6-5
j_gene: TRBJ1-1
d_gene: -
CDR3nt: TGTGCCAGCAGTTTCCAGGGTACCACTGAAGCTTTCTTT
CDR3aa: CASSFQGTTEAFF

abundance: -
v_gene: TRBV29-1
j_gene: TRBJ1-1
d_gene: -
CDR3nt: TGCAGCGTTGGGGGCAGGGGCATGAACACTGAAGCTTTCTTT
CDR3aa: CSVGGRGMNTEAFF

abundance: -
v_gene: TRBV6-6
j_gene: TRBJ2-3
d_gene: -
CDR3nt: TGTGCCAGCAGTTACCTCGGGGGCACAGATACGCAGTATTTT
CDR3aa: CASSYLGGTDTQYF

abundance: -
v_gene: TRBV7-8
j_gene: TRBJ1-2
d_gene: -
CDR3nt: TGTGCCAGCAGCTTAGGCCGGTTAAATGGCTACACCTTC
CDR3aa: CASSLGRLNGYTF

abundance: -
v_gene: TRBV4-3
j_gene: TRBJ1-4
d_gene: -
CDR3nt: TGCGCCAGCAGCCAAGGGGGCTATAATGAAAAACTGTTTTTT
CDR3aa: CASSQGGYNEKLFF

abundance: -
v_gene: TRBV19
j_gene: TRBJ1-5
d_gene: TRBD1
CDR3nt: TGTGCCACGGGACAGAAAAAGAATCAGCCCCAGCATTTT
CDR3aa: CATGQKKNQPQHF

abundance: -
v_gene: TRBV9
j_gene: TRBJ1-3
d_gene: TRBD1
CDR3nt: TGTGCCAGCAGCGGGGACAGCTATGGAAACACCATATATTTT
CDR3aa: CASSGDSYGNTIYF

abundance: -
v_gene: TRBV6-5
j_gene: TRBJ2-2
d_gene: TRBD2
CDR3nt: TGTGCCAGCAGTTACTCCGCCGGGGGGTACACCGGGGAGCTGTTTTTT
CDR3aa: CASSYSAGGYTGELFF

abundance: -
v_gene: TRBV6-6
j_gene: TRBJ2-3
d_gene: -
CDR3nt: TGTGCCAGCAGTTACCCCGAACTACGCACAGATACGCAGTATTTT
CDR3aa: CASSYPELRTDTQYF

abundance: -
v_gene: TRBV5-6
j_gene: TRBJ2-3
d_gene: TRBD2
CDR3nt: TGTGCCAGCAGCTTGGCCTGGGGGGGTACGCAGTATTTT
CDR3aa: CASSLAWGGTQYF

abundance: -
v_gene: TRBV7-2
j_gene: TRBJ1-1
d_gene: -
CDR3nt: TGTGCCAGCAGCTTAGACAGGGTGACTGAAGCTTTCTTT
CDR3aa: CASSLDRVTEAFF

abundance: -
v_gene: TRBV13
j_gene: TRBJ1-6
d_gene: -
CDR3nt: TGTGCCAGGCTTAACGAGAGGTCCGCTGGTTCACCCCTCCACTTT
CDR3aa: CARLNERSAGSPLHF

abundance: few
v_gene: TRBV6-6
j_gene: TRBJ2-4
d_gene: TRBD1
CDR3nt: TGTGCCAGCAGCCCTTACAGGGGGGCCAAAAACATTCAGTACTTC
CDR3aa: CASSPYRGAKNIQYF

abundance: -
v_gene: TRBV5-8
j_gene: TRBJ2-7
d_gene: -
CDR3nt: TGTGCCAGCAGCTTTGACAGTCCTAGAAAAGGGTACGAGCAGTACTTC
CDR3aa: CASSFDSPRKGYEQYF

abundance: -
v_gene: TRBV12-3/TRBV12-4
j_gene: TRBJ1-1
d_gene: -
CDR3nt: TGTGCCAGCAGTTTGCTGTCGGACACTGAAGCTTTCTTT
CDR3aa: CASSLLSDTEAFF

abundance: -
v_gene: TRBV19
j_gene: TRBJ1-2
d_gene: -
CDR3nt: TGTGCCAGTAGTACCAGGGTCTATGGCTACACCTTC
CDR3aa: CASSTRVYGYTF